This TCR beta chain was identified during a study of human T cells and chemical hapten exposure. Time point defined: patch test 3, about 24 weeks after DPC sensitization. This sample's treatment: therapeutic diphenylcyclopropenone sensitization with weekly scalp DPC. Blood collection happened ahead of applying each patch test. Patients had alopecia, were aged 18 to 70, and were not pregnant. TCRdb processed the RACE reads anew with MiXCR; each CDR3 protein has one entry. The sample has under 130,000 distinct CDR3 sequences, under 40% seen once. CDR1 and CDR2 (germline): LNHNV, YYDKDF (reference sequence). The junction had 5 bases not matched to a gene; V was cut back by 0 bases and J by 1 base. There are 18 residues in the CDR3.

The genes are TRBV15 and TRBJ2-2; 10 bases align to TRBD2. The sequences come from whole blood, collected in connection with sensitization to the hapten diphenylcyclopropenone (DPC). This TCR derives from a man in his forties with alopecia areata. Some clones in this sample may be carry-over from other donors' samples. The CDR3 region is CATSRDPRLAGNTGELFF. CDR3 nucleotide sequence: TGTGCCACCAGCAGAGATCCGAGACTAGCGGGGAACACCGGGGAGCTGTTTTTT. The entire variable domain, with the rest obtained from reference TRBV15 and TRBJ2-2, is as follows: DAMVIQNPRYQVTQFGKPVTLSCSQTLNHNVMYWYQQKSSQAPKLLFHYYDKDFNNEADTPDNFQSRRPNTSFCFLDIRSPGLGDTAMYLCATSRDPRLAGNTGELFFGEGSRLTVL.